Listed below are T cell receptor beta chains from one sample, sequenced in a study of T cells in Graves' hyperthyroidism and ophthalmopathy. TCRdb called the multiplex PCR reads again in MiXCR, with one record for every CDR3 protein. The table lists around 800,000 distinct CDR3 sequences, 35% to 40% of them singletons. The source material was blood. The receptors come from a man younger than 35 with Graves' hyperthyroidism. Both conserved end residues are trimmed from each CDR3.

v_gene,j_gene,CDR3aa
TRBV6-2/TRBV6-3,TRBJ1-1,ASSLGQGRNTEAF
TRBV9,TRBJ2-5,ASSHLLAGGLKTQY
TRBV29-1,TRBJ2-7,SVRAGDSYEQY
TRBV10-3,TRBJ1-3,AISESGSGNTIY
TRBV7-9,TRBJ1-2,ASSLEAYT
TRBV4-1,TRBJ2-5,ASSQSRTTLDQETQY
TRBV5-6,TRBJ2-7,ASSSPGTGTYEQY
TRBV11-2,TRBJ2-5,ASSLEFGGQETQY
TRBV20-1,TRBJ1-1,SMGHTEAF
TRBV29-1,TRBJ2-7,SVEDQDLSYEQY
TRBV4-1,TRBJ2-2,ASSPSRDITGELF
TRBV29-1,TRBJ1-5,SVGDGGQPQH
TRBV6-5,TRBJ2-5,ASSPTTAGETQY
TRBV7-3,TRBJ2-7,ASSLTPRGEQY
TRBV10-3,TRBJ1-4,ASSPRPGQGAREKLF
TRBV12-3/TRBV12-4,TRBJ1-3,ASGTVAGYGNTIY
TRBV2,TRBJ1-1,ASSADRQKNTEAF
TRBV20-1,TRBJ1-4,SAQGYEKLF
TRBV7-8,TRBJ2-7,ASSSLGPSGEQY
TRBV20-1,TRBJ1-1,SAPPTGDTEAF
TRBV20-1,TRBJ2-7,SARPNSDYEQY
TRBV15,TRBJ2-7,ATSTGTGVYEQY
TRBV29-1,TRBJ1-4,SVRTGTGADDNEKLF